This is a list of T cell receptor beta chains from one sample in a study of cytomegalovirus exposure and HLA in healthy donors. TCRdb's table, derived via immunoSEQ multiplex PCR, lists solely in-frame clones and lacks some. The sample shows 230,000 or so clones, around 88% of them seen only once. The sample taken for sequencing was PBMCs. Source of these receptors: a woman between 18 and 30 years old in good health and CMV-seronegative. The CDR3 runs from the conserved cysteine through the conserved F or W. A D gene is named only where the DNA matches it firmly. The listing skips clone size in some rows; elsewhere it reads once, few, many or a size class.

size | J | V | D | DNA | CDR3
- | TRBJ2-7 | TRBV30 | TRBD1 | TGTGCCTGGAGGACTGGGACAGGGGGCTATGGGGGCAGCTCCTACGAGCAGTACTTC | CAWRTGTGGYGGSSYEQYF
- | TRBJ2-7 | TRBV27 | TRBD1 | TGTGCCAGCAGTTCCCCACAGGGGGGCCGGTACGAGCAGTACTTC | CASSSPQGGRYEQYF
- | TRBJ2-1 | TRBV5-1 | - | TGCGCCAGCAGCTGGCCTGGGACTCCGAGCTCCTACAATGAGCAGTTCTTC | CASSWPGTPSSYNEQFF
- | TRBJ1-1 | TRBV27 | TRBD1 | TGTGCCAGCAGTTTCAGGGGGCCGAACACTGAAGCTTTCTTT | CASSFRGPNTEAFF
- | TRBJ2-1 | TRBV29-1 | TRBD2 | TGCAGCGCGAAAACCTTCCTTATTGCTAGCGGGAGCCACAATGAGCAGTTCTTC | CSAKTFLIASGSHNEQFF
- | TRBJ1-2 | TRBV27 | - | TGTGCCAGCAGTCCGGACAGAGGGGGCTACACCTTC | CASSPDRGGYTF
- | TRBJ2-1 | TRBV5-1 | - | TGCGCCAGCAGCGGATCCGGGACTTCCTACAATGAGCAGTTCTTC | CASSGSGTSYNEQFF
- | TRBJ2-5 | TRBV5-1 | TRBD2 | TGCGCCAGCAGCCACGGACTAGCGGGAGTTTGGTCAGTGGAGACCCAGTACTTC | CASSHGLAGVWSVETQYF
- | TRBJ1-4 | TRBV5-1 | TRBD1 | TGCGCCAGCAGCTGGCACAACAAACCTCGGCCGGTAAGGACAGGGGAGGGGGCTAATGAAAAACTGTTTTTT | CASSWHNKPRPVRTGEGANEKLFF
- | TRBJ2-3 | TRBV11-1 | TRBD2 | TGTGCCAGCAGCTTAGGGACCGGGACTAGCGCTAGCACAGATACGCAGTATTTT | CASSLGTGTSASTDTQYF
- | TRBJ2-2 | TRBV10-3 | - | TGTGCCATCAGTGAGACCCCAGGGTGGGGCACCGGGGAGCTGTTTTTT | CAISETPGWGTGELFF
once | TRBJ2-7 | TRBV10-3 | TRBD2 | TGTGCCATCAACGGCGGGAGAGACGAGCAGTACTTC | CAINGGRDEQYF
- | TRBJ1-2 | TRBV7-2 | TRBD1 | TGTGCCAGCAGCTTATCGTGGGACAGGCGAGGCTACACCTTC | CASSLSWDRRGYTF
- | TRBJ2-1 | TRBV25-1 | - | TGTGCCAGCAGTGCAATCAGGGGCGATGAGCAGTTCTTC | CASSAIRGDEQFF
- | TRBJ2-3 | TRBV28 | TRBD2 | TGTGCCAGCAGTCCCAGCCGGACTAGCGGAGGACCCGGGGATACGCAGTATTTT | CASSPSRTSGGPGDTQYF
- | TRBJ1-2 | TRBV5-4 | TRBD1 | TGTGCCAGCAGCTCTACCGGGACAGGGGAGGTCAATGGCTACACCTTC | CASSSTGTGEVNGYTF
few | TRBJ1-2 | TRBV5-1 | - | TGCGCCAGCAGCTTGGGGCCGGGGGAATATGGCTACACCTTC | CASSLGPGEYGYTF
- | TRBJ2-1 | TRBV18 | TRBD2 | TGTGCCAGCTCACCGGTGGGACTAGCCAATGAGCAGTTCTTC | CASSPVGLANEQFF
- | TRBJ2-7 | TRBV5-4 | - | TGTGCCAGCAGCTCCGGCCCGACAGGCGAGCAGTACTTC | CASSSGPTGEQYF
once | TRBJ2-7 | TRBV9 | - | TGTGCCAGCAGTCCCGGGTCTATGTTTTACGAGCAGTACTTC | CASSPGSMFYEQYF
few | TRBJ1-5 | TRBV10-3 | - | TGTGCCATCAGTGAACAGCAGGGAGGTCAGCCCCAGCATTTT | CAISEQQGGQPQHF
- | TRBJ2-2 | TRBV4-1 | - | TGCGCCAGCAGCCTCCTAGCTTTCGGGAACACCGGGGAGCTGTTTTTT | CASSLLAFGNTGELFF
- | TRBJ2-1 | TRBV5-1 | TRBD2 | TGCGCCAGCTCGGGACTAGCGGGAGGGCCAAACAATGAGCAGTTCTTC | CASSGLAGGPNNEQFF
- | TRBJ2-7 | TRBV7-9 | - | TGTGCCAGCAGCTTGGGGGCCTCCTACGAGCAGTACTTC | CASSLGASYEQYF
- | TRBJ1-1 | TRBV11-1 | - | TGTGCCAGCAGCCCAATAGTGCGAAACACTGAAGCTTTCTTT | CASSPIVRNTEAFF
- | TRBJ1-1 | TRBV4-2 | TRBD1 | TGTGCCAGCAGCACCGGGGACAGAGCCACTGAAGCTTTCTTT | CASSTGDRATEAFF
- | TRBJ2-4 | TRBV30 | - | TGTGCCTGGAGCCTAGCCAAAAACATTCAGTACTTC | CAWSLAKNIQYF
- | TRBJ2-5 | TRBV2 | TRBD2 | TGTGCCAGCAGTCGTCGAGCGGGAAACCAAGAGACCCAGTACTTC | CASSRRAGNQETQYF
- | TRBJ1-1 | TRBV4-1 | - | TGCGCCAGCAGCCAAGATGGGGGGGTCGCTGAAGCTTTCTTT | CASSQDGGVAEAFF
- | TRBJ2-5 | TRBV19 | TRBD1 | TGTGCCAGTAGTATAGTAACCGGGACAGACGAATACTTC | CASSIVTGTDEYF